This T cell receptor beta chain originates from a study of T cell responses to AZD1222 COVID-19 vaccine. CDR1 and CDR2 (germline): MNHEY, SMNVEV (reference sequence). The CDR3 has 14 amino acids. The V end lost 2 bases, the J end lost 2 bases, and 7 bases lay between the germline ends. TCRdb's table, derived via immunoSEQ multiplex PCR, lists solely in-frame clones and lacks some. This sample carries about 120,000 clones, about 90% of them seen once, and the ten largest clones take around 7.2%. The receptor comes from an adult in good health. V gene TRBV27 combines with J gene TRBJ1-3; no clear D. The sequences come from peripheral blood, collected on day 0 of AZD1222 vaccination. The CDR3 reads CASSLSMAGNTIYF. The DNA for the CDR3 is TGTGCCAGCAGTTTAAGCATGGCTGGAAACACCATATATTTT.